One and the same sample provided the 28 T cell receptor beta chains below, sequenced in a study of T cell responses to AZD1222 COVID-19 vaccine. Assay used: immunoSEQ multiplex PCR; TCRdb lists only in-frame clones, some missing. The profile shows some 170,000 clones, 85% to 95% of them singletons. The sequences come from peripheral blood, collected on day 0 of AZD1222 vaccination. These receptors were obtained from an adult in good health.

The V call is TRBV11-1, the J call TRBJ1-1; D not resolved. V lost 3 bases and J lost 4, with 9 bases in between. Germline CDR1 and CDR2: SGHAT and FQDESV (reference sequence). This CDR3 comprises 13 residues. The CDR3: CASSLFKGTEAFF. CDR3 in DNA: TGTGCCAGCAGCTTGTTTAAGGGCACTGAAGCTTTCTTT.

J is TRBJ1-5 and V is TRBV30; weak D call: TRBD1 (5 bases). Germline V lookup: CDR1 GTSNPN, CDR2 SVGIG (reference sequence). CDR3 length: 14 residues. Deletions cut 1 base from V and 1 base from J, with 8 bases between. CDR3 residues: CAWSEGNSNQPQHF. CDR3 in DNA: TGTGCCTGGAGTGAGGGGAACAGCAATCAGCCCCAGCATTTT.

The rearrangement uses TRBV19 and TRBJ2-7, with 8 bases identical to TRBD2. The CDR3 has 16 amino acids. The V gene's germline CDR1 is LNHDA and CDR2 SQIVND (reference sequence). V gave up 1 base and J gave up 0 bases; unmatched junction bases: 5. The CDR3 nucleotides read TGTGCCAGTAGTATAGGGGGAACTAGCGGCTCCTACGAGCAGTACTTC. It encodes CASSIGGTSGSYEQYF.

The chain couples TRBV18 to TRBJ2-7; unclear D gene. The CDR3 length is 12 residues. The germline V gene has CDR1 KGHSH and CDR2 LQKENI. The ends were cut back, 6 bases at V and 5 bases at J, with 11 bases in the middle. The CDR3 is CASSSPNHEQYF. The CDR3 DNA is TGTGCCAGCTCGAGTCCAAACCACGAGCAGTACTTC.

This chain connects TRBV14 to TRBJ2-3, with D tentatively TRBD1 (6 bases). Looked up from germline, CDR1 is SGHDN and CDR2 is FVKESK. This CDR3 region has 16 residues. The ends were cut back, 1 base at V and 3 bases at J, with 14 bases in the middle. CDR3 protein: CASSQGPPRGTDTQYF. CDR3 coding DNA: TGTGCCAGCAGCCAAGGTCCACCGAGGGGGACAGATACGCAGTATTTT. The full variable domain, with the rest looked up from reference TRBV14 and TRBJ2-3, is EAGVTQFPSHSVIEKGQTVTLRCDPISGHDNLYWYRRVMGKEIKFLLHFVKESKQDESGMPNNRFLAERTGGTYSTLKVQPAELEDSGVYFCASSQGPPRGTDTQYFGPGTRLTVL.

The chain carries TRBV18 and TRBJ1-1, with D tentatively TRBD1 (5 bases). V dropped 6 bases and J dropped 1 base, with 18 bases sitting between them. The CDR3 loop spans 16 amino acids. Germline CDR1 KGHSH, CDR2 LQKENI. The CDR3 coding sequence is TGTGCCAGCTCTCTCCTACAGGTTGCCGCGAACACTGAAGCTTTCTTT. As protein: CASSLLQVAANTEAFF.

The genes are TRBV27 and TRBJ2-6, with TRBD2 as a possible D gene (6 bases). Germline V gene lookup returns CDR1 MNHEY and CDR2 SMNVEV (reference sequence). This CDR3 region has 18 residues. V lost 0 bases and J 0 bases, leaving 12 bases between the germline ends. The CDR3 reads CASSLSRLGPSGANVLTF. The CDR3 DNA reads as TGTGCCAGCAGTTTATCGAGACTAGGACCCTCTGGGGCCAACGTCCTGACTTTC.

The chain employs TRBV4-1 and TRBJ2-5; D possibly uses TRBD1 or TRBD2 (7 bases each). V lost 3 bases and J 0 bases, leaving 29 bases between the germline ends. The CDR3 has 21 amino acids. CDR1 and CDR2 from the germline V gene are MGHRA and YSYEKL. The CDR3, as DNA: TGCGCCAGCAGCCACCCCCGACAGGGTCAAATCTACGGGGGGTACCAAGAGACCCAGTACTTC. Its protein product is CASSHPRQGQIYGGYQETQYF.

The rearrangement uses TRBV27 and TRBJ2-7; no reliable D call. V was pared by 2 bases and J by 5 bases, with 7 bases between. The CDR3 spans 12 residues. Germline CDR1 and CDR2: MNHEY and SMNVEV (reference sequence). The CDR3 region is CASSLIGNEQYF. The CDR3, as DNA: TGTGCCAGCAGTTTAATCGGAAACGAGCAGTACTTC.

This chain links TRBV5-1 with TRBJ2-3, with D possibly TRBD2 on 5 matching bases. Germline V gene lookup returns CDR1 SGHRS and CDR2 YFSETQ. Trimming cost V 2 bases and J 4 bases, with 14 bases left between them. The CDR3 extends over 15 amino acids. CDR3 nucleotides: TGCGCCAGCAGCTTAGGACGACACGGGGCAGATACGCAGTATTTT. Translation: CASSLGRHGADTQYF.

The V call is TRBV2, the J call TRBJ1-4; D ambiguous. The CDR3 length is 14 residues. Trimming pared 4 bases from V and 0 bases from J, leaving 6 bases between. Germline CDR1 reads SNHLY; CDR2 reads FYNNEI. CDR3 loop: CASSGRPTNEKLFF. The CDR3 DNA reads TGTGCCAGCAGTGGGAGGCCAACTAATGAAAAACTGTTTTTT.

This clone was detected only once. This chain uses TRBV10-3 with TRBJ1-5; no firm D call. Germline V gene lookup returns CDR1 ENHRY and CDR2 SYGVKD. The ends were cut back, 3 bases at V and 8 bases at J, with 14 bases in the middle. This CDR3 has 14 residues. CDR3 protein: CAISDPTAGEPQHF. The CDR3 DNA follows: TGTGCCATCAGTGACCCCACCGCGGGAGAGCCCCAGCATTTT.

V is TRBV27 and J is TRBJ1-2; weak D call: TRBD1 (5 bases). The germline V and J ends were trimmed by 5 bases and 8 bases, with 24 bases remaining between them. The CDR3 has 16 amino acids. From germline, CDR1 is MNHEY and CDR2 SMNVEV (reference sequence). In DNA, the CDR3 is TGTGCCAGCAGTCCAGGGACGGCGGGTATAGTGAGCGGCTACACCTTC. Amino acids: CASSPGTAGIVSGYTF.

This clone occurred a few times. The gene calls are TRBV12-3 or TRBV12-4 and TRBJ1-2, with D tentatively TRBD1 (5 bases). Deletions cut 3 bases from V and 6 bases from J, with 11 bases between. This CDR3 has 13 residues. The CDR3 loop is CASSLLGPDGYTF. In DNA, the CDR3 is TGTGCCAGCAGTTTGTTGGGGCCTGATGGCTACACCTTC.

This rearrangement joins TRBV19 to TRBJ1-2; TRBD1 matches 9 bases. CDR1 and CDR2 from the germline V gene are LNHDA and SQIVND (reference sequence). Losses at the gene ends were 5 bases for V and 5 bases for J; bases not matched to a gene: 6. The CDR3 runs 14 residues. This CDR3 is CASSPRDRVYGYTF. The CDR3 bases are TGTGCCAGTAGTCCAAGGGACAGGGTTTATGGCTACACCTTC.

This chain joins TRBV9 and TRBJ1-6; D not certain. The V end lost 0 bases, the J end lost 9 bases, and 13 bases lay between the germline ends. The CDR3 is 15 amino acids. The germline V gene encodes CDR1 SGDLS and CDR2 YYNGEE. The CDR3 DNA follows: TGTGCCAGCAGCGTAGATAGCGCCCCGTTTTCACCCCTCCACTTT. This codes for CASSVDSAPFSPLHF.

V gene TRBV7-3 combines with J gene TRBJ2-6; a possible D gene is TRBD1 (5 bases). Trimming removed 5 bases at V and 4 bases at J, with 12 bases between. Germline values: CDR1 SGHTA, CDR2 FQGTGA. This CDR3 has 15 residues. CDR3 bases: TGTGCCAGCAGCCCCGGCAGGGCCGGGGCCAACGTCCTGACTTTC. Protein: CASSPGRAGANVLTF.

The chain links TRBV6-5 to TRBJ1-5; D gene ambiguous. V lost 5 bases and J lost 5, with 16 bases in between. This CDR3 has 15 amino acids. The V gene's germline CDR1 is MNHEY and CDR2 SVGAGI. CDR3 nucleotides: TGTGCCAGCAGTCCACTACGGCACAGATATCAGCCCCAGCATTTT. As protein: CASSPLRHRYQPQHF.

The CDR3 spells CASSYSWGSNQPQHF. The CDR3, as DNA: TGTGCCAGCAGTTACTCGTGGGGTAGCAATCAGCCCCAGCATTTT. V gene TRBV6-2 or TRBV6-3 combines with J gene TRBJ1-5, with D unclear. The V end was cut by 0 bases, the J end by 0 bases, with 6 bases between. CDR3 length: 15 amino acids. In germline, CDR1 is MNHEY, CDR2 SVGEGT.

The J gene is TRBJ2-5, the V gene TRBV5-1, with 12 bases identical to TRBD2. The CDR3 covers 15 residues. Germline loops: CDR1 SGHRS, CDR2 YFSETQ. Trimming cost V 3 bases and J 4 bases; bases outside gene matches: 4. The CDR3 loop is CASSWALAGGETQYF. The CDR3 nucleotides read TGCGCCAGCAGCTGGGCACTAGCGGGGGGAGAGACCCAGTACTTC.

The genes are TRBV18 and TRBJ1-6; D is uncertain. V gave up 3 bases and J gave up 0 bases, with 12 bases separating them. From germline, CDR1 is KGHSH and CDR2 LQKENI. The CDR3 covers 17 residues. This CDR3 is CASSPRGRGSYNSPLHF. The DNA for the CDR3 is TGTGCCAGCTCACCCCGGGGAAGAGGCTCCTATAATTCACCCCTCCACTTT.

The chain combines TRBV6-4 with TRBJ2-1, with 10 bases that match TRBD2. The germline gives CDR1 MRHNA, CDR2 SNTAGT. V was pared by 2 bases and J by 8 bases, with 3 bases of the junction left unmatched. The CDR3 has 14 residues. CDR3 nucleotide sequence: TGTGCCAGCAGTGACCCCGGGACTAGCGATGAGCAGTTCTTC. It codes for CASSDPGTSDEQFF.

The genes are TRBV6-1 and TRBJ1-6; 7 positions match TRBD1. There are 15 residues in the CDR3. Looked up from germline, CDR1 is MNHNS and CDR2 is SASEGT. V shed 2 bases, J shed 7 bases, and the junction held 5 bases outside the gene matches. This CDR3 reads CASSETGVGNSPLHF. The CDR3 DNA reads TGTGCCAGCAGTGAAACAGGGGTAGGGAATTCACCCCTCCACTTT.

This rearrangement joins TRBV30 to TRBJ2-7; a possible D gene is TRBD1 (6 bases). The CDR3 contains 13 residues. Germline CDR1 and CDR2: GTSNPN and SVGIG (reference sequence). Trimming shortened V by 1 base and J by 3 bases, and 10 bases separated the two germline ends. The DNA for the CDR3 is TGTGCCTGGAGTGCGGACAGATACTACGAGCAGTACTTC. Its protein is CAWSADRYYEQYF.

The chain uses TRBV19 and TRBJ1-2; TRBD1 aligns across 8 bases. This CDR3 contains 15 residues. Germline CDR1 reads LNHDA; CDR2 reads SQIVND (reference sequence). V was pared by 6 bases and J by 2 bases, with 8 bases of the junction left unmatched. CDR3 in amino acids: CASRPGQGANYGYTF. The DNA for the CDR3 is TGTGCCAGTAGACCAGGACAGGGAGCCAACTATGGCTACACCTTC.

J is TRBJ1-2 and V is TRBV9, with no clear D. The CDR3 has 14 residues. Germline assignment: CDR1 SGDLS and CDR2 YYNGEE. V dropped 4 bases and J dropped 8 bases, with 18 bases sitting between them. The CDR3, as DNA: TGTGCCAGCAGCACCAAGGACCGGCCGAGAGGCTACACCTTC. This codes for CASSTKDRPRGYTF.

In this sample, this clone turned up once. V gene TRBV5-6 combines with J gene TRBJ1-2, with TRBD1 matching over 8 bases. Germline CDR1 reads SGHDT; CDR2 reads YYEEEE. J lost 3 bases, V lost 5 bases, and 6 bases had no gene match. This CDR3 is 14 amino acids long. CDR3 nucleotides: TGTGCCAGCAGGTCGACAGGGGCGGACTATGGCTACACCTTC. This encodes CASRSTGADYGYTF.

V gene TRBV2 combines with J gene TRBJ1-1; a weak D match, TRBD1 (5 bases). This CDR3 contains 15 residues. V lost 4 bases to trimming and J lost 0 bases, with 12 bases between them. Per germline, CDR1 SNHLY and CDR2 FYNNEI. The CDR3 reads CASSGQSNMNTEAFF. In nucleotides, the CDR3 is TGTGCCAGCAGTGGACAGAGTAACATGAACACTGAAGCTTTCTTT.